This T cell receptor beta chain was obtained from a study of cytomegalovirus exposure and HLA in healthy donors. Study-level results: First-cohort TCR clusters were later found to tend to co-occur in the approximately 110 validation repertoires. Investigators reported 164 TCR beta chains as tied to cytomegalovirus.

Germline V CDR1 and CDR2: SGDLS, YYNGEE. V lost 4 bases and J lost 4, with 24 bases in between. The CDR3 spans 18 residues. Regarding this clone: Antigen specificity is unknown.

Measured with immunoSEQ multiplex PCR; TCRdb has only the in-frame clones, and not every one. The sample lists about 180,000 clones; less than 85% were seen once. The TCR was taken from a man aged 18-30 years in good health and CMV-seropositive. The J gene is TRBJ1-5, the V gene TRBV9, with D hard to call. Sequencing input: PBMCs. The CDR3 loop is CASSPEVRVSQENQPQHF. CDR3 sequence (DNA): TGTGCCAGCAGCCCCGAGGTTCGGGTAAGTCAAGAGAATCAGCCCCAGCATTTT.